This T cell receptor (beta chain) was sequenced in a study of cytomegalovirus exposure and HLA in healthy donors. Study details: Among around 170 million T cells, an earlier analysis found 117 million unique TCR beta sequences. General study results and limits: Analyzed later, most CMV-associated TCR beta chains appeared HLA-restricted.

This CDR3 is 14 amino acids long. Trimming shortened V by 1 base and J by 6 bases, and 13 bases separated the two germline ends. Germline CDR1 is MGHRA and CDR2 is YSYEKL. PCR involved 60 Vbeta and 13 Jbeta primers. TCRdb keeps only in-frame clones here, not all; method: immunoSEQ multiplex PCR. This sample has around 100,000 clones, with about 81% found just once. In the case of this clone: Its target is unknown.

Donors were ostensibly healthy at sampling, although undocumented immune exposures were probable. Source material: PBMCs. The chain couples TRBV4-1 to TRBJ2-7; D is possibly TRBD2 (6 bases). This receptor was identified in a man in his forties or fifties in good health and CMV-seronegative. The CDR3 sequence: CASSQVGRKSEQYF. The CDR3 DNA reads as TGCGCCAGCAGCCAAGTGGGGAGGAAATCCGAGCAGTACTTC.